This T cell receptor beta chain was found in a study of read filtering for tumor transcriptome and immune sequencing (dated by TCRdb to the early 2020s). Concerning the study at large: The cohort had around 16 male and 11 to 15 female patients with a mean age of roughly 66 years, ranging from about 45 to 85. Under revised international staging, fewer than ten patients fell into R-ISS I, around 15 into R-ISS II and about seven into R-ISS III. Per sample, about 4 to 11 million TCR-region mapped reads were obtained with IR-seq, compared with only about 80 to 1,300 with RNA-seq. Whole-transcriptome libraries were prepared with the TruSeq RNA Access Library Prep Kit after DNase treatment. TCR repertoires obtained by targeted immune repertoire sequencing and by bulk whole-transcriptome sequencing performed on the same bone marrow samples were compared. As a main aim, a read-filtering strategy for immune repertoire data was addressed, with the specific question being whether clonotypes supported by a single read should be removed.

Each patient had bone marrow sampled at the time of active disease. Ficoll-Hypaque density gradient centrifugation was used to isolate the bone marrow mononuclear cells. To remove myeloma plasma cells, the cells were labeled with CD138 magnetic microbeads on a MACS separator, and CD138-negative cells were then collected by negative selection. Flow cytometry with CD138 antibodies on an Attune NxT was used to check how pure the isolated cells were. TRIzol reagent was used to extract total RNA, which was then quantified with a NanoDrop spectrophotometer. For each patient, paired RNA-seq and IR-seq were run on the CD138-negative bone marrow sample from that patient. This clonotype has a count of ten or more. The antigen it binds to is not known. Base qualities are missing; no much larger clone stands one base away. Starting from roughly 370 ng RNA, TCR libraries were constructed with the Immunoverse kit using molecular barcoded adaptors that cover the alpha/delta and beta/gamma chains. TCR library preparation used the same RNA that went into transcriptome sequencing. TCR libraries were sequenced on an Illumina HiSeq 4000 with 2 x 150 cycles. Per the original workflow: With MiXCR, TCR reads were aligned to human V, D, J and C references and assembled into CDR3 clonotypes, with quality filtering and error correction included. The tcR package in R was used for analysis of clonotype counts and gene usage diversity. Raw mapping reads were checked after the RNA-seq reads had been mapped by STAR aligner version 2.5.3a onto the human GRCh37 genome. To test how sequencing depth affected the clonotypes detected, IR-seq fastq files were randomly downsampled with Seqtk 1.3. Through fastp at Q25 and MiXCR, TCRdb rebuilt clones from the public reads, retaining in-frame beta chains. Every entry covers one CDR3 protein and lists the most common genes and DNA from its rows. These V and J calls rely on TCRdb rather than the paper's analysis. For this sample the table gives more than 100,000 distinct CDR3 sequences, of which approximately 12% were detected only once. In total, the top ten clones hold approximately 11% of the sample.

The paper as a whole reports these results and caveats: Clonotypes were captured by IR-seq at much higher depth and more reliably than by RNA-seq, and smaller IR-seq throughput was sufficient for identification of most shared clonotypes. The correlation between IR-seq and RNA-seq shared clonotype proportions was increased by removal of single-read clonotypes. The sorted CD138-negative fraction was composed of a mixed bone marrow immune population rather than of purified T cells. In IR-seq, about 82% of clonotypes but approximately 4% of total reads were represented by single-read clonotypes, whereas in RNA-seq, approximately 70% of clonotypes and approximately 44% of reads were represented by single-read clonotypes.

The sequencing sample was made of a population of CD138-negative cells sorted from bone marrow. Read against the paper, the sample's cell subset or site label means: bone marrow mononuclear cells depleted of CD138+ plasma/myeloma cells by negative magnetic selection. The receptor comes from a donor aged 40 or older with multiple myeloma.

The CDR3 reads as follows: CASSATGARFF. The DNA sequence reads TGCGCCAGCAGCGCTACAGGGGCTCGGTTCTTC. The rearrangement joined TRBV5-1 to TRBJ2-1, and TRBD1 matches 7 of the central bases. The germline V gene provides CDR1 SGHRS and CDR2 YFSETQ. At the junction V is shortened by 4 bases and J by 15 bases; bases outside the gene matches: 7. The CDR3 has 11 amino acids, counting the end cysteine and phenylalanine. CDR3 DNA is the only sequence kept; it has 33 bases, read in frame from the first base.